This T cell receptor beta chain is drawn from a study of monozygotic twins with inflammatory bowel disease. Notes on the study in general: Discrimination among different T cell subtypes was not achievable. Differing immunosuppressive treatments may have added variability to patient repertoires. No single strong signal or clonotype associated with IBD was supported.

cDNA encoding TCRalpha and TCRbeta underwent two nested PCRs of approximately 17 and 9 cycles, each of which was followed by bead purification. From the 5' RACE reads, TCRdb lists one entry per CDR3 protein and no DNA. Reported are more than 110,000 distinct CDR3 sequences; the ten largest clones contain around 1.3%. Concerning this clonotype itself: What it recognizes is unknown.

This clonotype was obtained from a human donor with ulcerative colitis or Crohn's disease, or a healthy co-twin of an affected twin (not recorded which). The specimen was blood.

The CDR3: CSARPPRDGSYNEQFF. J is TRBJ2-1 and V is TRBV20-1; TCRdb names TRBD2, which stays unverified in the absence of DNA. Germline V gene data show CDR1 as DFQATT and CDR2 as SNEGSKA (reference sequence). The CDR3 runs to 16 residues.